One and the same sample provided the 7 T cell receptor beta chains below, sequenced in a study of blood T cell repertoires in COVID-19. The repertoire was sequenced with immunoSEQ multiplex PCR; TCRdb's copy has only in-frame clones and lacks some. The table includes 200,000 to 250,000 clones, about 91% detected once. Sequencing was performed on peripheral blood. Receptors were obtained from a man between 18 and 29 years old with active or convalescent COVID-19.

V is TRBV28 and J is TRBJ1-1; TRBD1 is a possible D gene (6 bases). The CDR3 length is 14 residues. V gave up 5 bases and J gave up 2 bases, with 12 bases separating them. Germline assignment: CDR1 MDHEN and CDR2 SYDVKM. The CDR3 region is CASSLSGTNTEAFF. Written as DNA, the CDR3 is TGTGCCAGCAGTCTCTCAGGGACAAACACTGAAGCTTTCTTT.

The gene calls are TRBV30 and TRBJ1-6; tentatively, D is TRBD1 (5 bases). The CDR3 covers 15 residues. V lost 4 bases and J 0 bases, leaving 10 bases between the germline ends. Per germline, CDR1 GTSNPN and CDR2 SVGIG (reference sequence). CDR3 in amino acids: CAWKSRDSYNSPLHF. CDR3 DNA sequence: TGTGCCTGGAAAAGCAGGGACTCCTATAATTCACCCCTCCACTTT.

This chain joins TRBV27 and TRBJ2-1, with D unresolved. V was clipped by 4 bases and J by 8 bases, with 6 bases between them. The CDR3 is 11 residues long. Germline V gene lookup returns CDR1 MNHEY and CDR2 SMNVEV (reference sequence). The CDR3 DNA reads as TGTGCCAGCAGTTCTCTCTATGAGCAGTTCTTC. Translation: CASSSLYEQFF.

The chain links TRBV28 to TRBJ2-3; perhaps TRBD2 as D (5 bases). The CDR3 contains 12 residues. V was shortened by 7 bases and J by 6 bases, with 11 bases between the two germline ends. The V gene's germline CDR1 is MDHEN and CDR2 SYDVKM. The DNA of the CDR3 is TGTGCCAGCACCGGGTGGAGGGATACGCAGTATTTT. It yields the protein CASTGWRDTQYF.

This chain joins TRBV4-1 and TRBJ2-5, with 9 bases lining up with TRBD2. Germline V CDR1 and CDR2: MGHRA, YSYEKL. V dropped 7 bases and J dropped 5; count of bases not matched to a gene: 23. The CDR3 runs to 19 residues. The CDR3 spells CASKKEEVLVAGEEETQYF. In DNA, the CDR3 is TGCGCCAGCAAAAAAGAGGAGGTCCTCGTAGCGGGAGAGGAGGAGACCCAGTACTTC.

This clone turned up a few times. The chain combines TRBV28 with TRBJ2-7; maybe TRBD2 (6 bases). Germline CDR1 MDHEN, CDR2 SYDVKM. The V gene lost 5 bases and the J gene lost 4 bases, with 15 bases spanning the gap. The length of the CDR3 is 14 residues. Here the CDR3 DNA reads TGTGCCAGCAGTCGGGAACTAGGGACTTACGAGCAGTACTTC. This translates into CASSRELGTYEQYF.

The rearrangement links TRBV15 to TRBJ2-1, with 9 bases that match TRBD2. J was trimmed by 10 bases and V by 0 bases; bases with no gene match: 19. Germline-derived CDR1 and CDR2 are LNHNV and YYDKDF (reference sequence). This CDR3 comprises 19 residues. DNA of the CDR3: TGTGCCACCAGCAGAGATGGGGGGGCAGGCGGGAGGGTTGTTCGGGAGCAGTTCTTC. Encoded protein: CATSRDGGAGGRVVREQFF.